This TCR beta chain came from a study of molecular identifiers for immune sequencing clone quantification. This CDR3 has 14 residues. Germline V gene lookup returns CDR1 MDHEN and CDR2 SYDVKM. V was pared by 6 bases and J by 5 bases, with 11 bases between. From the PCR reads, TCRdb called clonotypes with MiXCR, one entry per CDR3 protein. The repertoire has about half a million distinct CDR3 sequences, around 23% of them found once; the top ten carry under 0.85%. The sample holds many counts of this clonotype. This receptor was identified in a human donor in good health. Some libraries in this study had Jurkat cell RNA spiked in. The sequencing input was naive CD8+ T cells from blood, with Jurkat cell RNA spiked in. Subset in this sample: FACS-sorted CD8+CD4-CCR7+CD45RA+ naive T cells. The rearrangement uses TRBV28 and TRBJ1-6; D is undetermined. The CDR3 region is CASRPKPNNSPLHF. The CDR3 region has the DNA TGTGCCAGCAGGCCCAAACCAAATAATTCACCCCTCCACTTT.